The rows below give T cell receptor beta chains drawn from one sample of a study of vaccination effects on CD4 cells after COVID-19. These TCRs are of unknown antigen specificity. Assay used: immunoSEQ multiplex PCR; TCRdb lists only in-frame clones, some missing. This table holds roughly 30,000 clones, over 70% found once. This material consisted of CD4+ T cells from PBMCs cultured without peptide, taken after COVID-19 vaccination. The receptor source for this set is a human donor who received a COVID-19 vaccine. CDR3s include the opening cysteine and the closing phenylalanine or tryptophan. A D gene is named only where the DNA matches it firmly. A clone size is listed for some rows: how often the clone was seen (once, few, many), or a class if it is expanded.

d_call	v_call	clone_size	j_call	cdr3_nt	cdr3_aa
.	TRBV10-3	once	TRBJ1-6	TGTGCCATTTCGGCCGGCTCCTATAATTCACCCCTCCACTTT	CAISAGSYNSPLHF
TRBD1	TRBV7-2	.	TRBJ1-2	TGTGCCAGCAGCATGCGACAGGGGGTCTATGGCTACACCTTC	CASSMRQGVYGYTF
.	TRBV19	.	TRBJ1-4	TGTGCCAGTAGTGGTTACCCCCCGAGGTCGACTAATGAAAAACTGTTTTTT	CASSGYPPRSTNEKLFF
TRBD1	TRBV7-2	.	TRBJ2-4	TGTGCCAGCAGCCCCTGGGGACAGGGAAACATTCAGTACTTC	CASSPWGQGNIQYF
.	TRBV4-2	.	TRBJ1-1	TGTGCCAGCAGCCCGAGGACACTATGGGGAGGGGACACTGAAGCTTTCTTT	CASSPRTLWGGDTEAFF
.	TRBV4-1	.	TRBJ1-6	TGCGCCAGCAGCCGCGATCAGGGACGAATGAATTCACCCCTCCACTTT	CASSRDQGRMNSPLHF
.	TRBV3-1/TRBV3-2	few	TRBJ2-1	TGTGCCAGCAGCCAAGATGGGCAAAGCCTCGAGCAGTTCTTC	CASSQDGQSLEQFF
TRBD2	TRBV24-1	.	TRBJ2-5	TGTGCCACCAGTGATTCGGGACTAGCGGGTTCGGACCAGTACTTC	CATSDSGLAGSDQYF
TRBD2	TRBV4-1	.	TRBJ2-3	TGCGCCAGCAGCCTGCGACTAGCGGGGGGTCCGGATACGCAGTATTTT	CASSLRLAGGPDTQYF
.	TRBV28	.	TRBJ2-7	TGTGCCAGCAGTTTAGGTGAGGAGCAGTACTTC	CASSLGEEQYF
.	TRBV5-1	.	TRBJ1-2	TGCGCCAGCAGCTTGTCATGGCAGGGAAGGTCCTATGGCTACACCTTC	CASSLSWQGRSYGYTF
.	TRBV5-1	.	TRBJ2-3	TGCGCCAGCAAGCGGTGGGTGGACTCCCCCACAGATACGCAGTATTTT	CASKRWVDSPTDTQYF
.	TRBV5-1	few	TRBJ1-3	TGCGCCAGCACCGAGAACTCGGCGGTCAACACCATATATTTT	CASTENSAVNTIYF
TRBD2	TRBV7-6	few	TRBJ2-7	TGTGCCAGCAGCTTAGGGAGCGGGAGGGTCTCCTACGAGCAGTACTTC	CASSLGSGRVSYEQYF
.	TRBV3-1/TRBV3-2	.	TRBJ2-7	TGTGCCAGCAGCCAAGATTTCCAGGCCTCGGAGCAGTACTTC	CASSQDFQASEQYF
.	TRBV6-1	.	TRBJ2-1	TGTGCCAGCAGTGAAACATTTAACAATGAGCAGTTCTTC	CASSETFNNEQFF
TRBD1	TRBV7-8	.	TRBJ1-2	TGTGCCAGCAGCCCGGGGACAGGGAGGTTCGACGGCTACACCTTC	CASSPGTGRFDGYTF
.	TRBV9	.	TRBJ2-3	TGTGCCAGCAGCGTGGGGCAGTCCACAGATACGCAGTATTTT	CASSVGQSTDTQYF
TRBD2	TRBV4-1	.	TRBJ2-2	TGCGCCAGCAGCCCAAGGACTAGCGGGAGGGCCCACGGGGAGCTGTTTTTT	CASSPRTSGRAHGELFF
.	TRBV5-6	few	TRBJ1-1	TGTGCCAGCAGCTGGGCTACTAGGGGAACTGAAGCTTTCTTT	CASSWATRGTEAFF
.	TRBV10-3	.	TRBJ2-7	TGTGCCATCACCACGGGAGAGACAGGTTCAACCTACGAGCAGTACTTC	CAITTGETGSTYEQYF
.	TRBV4-2	.	TRBJ1-3	TGTGCCAGCAGCCAAGACAGGACCTCTGGAAACACCATATATTTT	CASSQDRTSGNTIYF
.	TRBV9	.	TRBJ1-4	TGTGCCAGCAGCCCCGGGGCCGGTGCAACTAATGAAAAACTGTTTTTT	CASSPGAGATNEKLFF
.	TRBV7-9	.	TRBJ1-1	TGTGCCAGCAGCTTAGAAGCGATGGCTGAAGCTTTCTTT	CASSLEAMAEAFF
TRBD2	TRBV11-2	.	TRBJ2-3	TGTGCCAGCAGCCCCCCTTGGGGACTAGCGAGGTCCACAGATACGCAGTATTTT	CASSPPWGLARSTDTQYF
.	TRBV9	.	TRBJ2-6	TGTGCCAGCACGCCCACCTTAGAAACTGGGGCCAACGTCCTGACTTTC	CASTPTLETGANVLTF
.	TRBV15	.	TRBJ1-5	TGTGCCACCAGCAAAGGGGATCAGCCCCAGCATTTT	CATSKGDQPQHF